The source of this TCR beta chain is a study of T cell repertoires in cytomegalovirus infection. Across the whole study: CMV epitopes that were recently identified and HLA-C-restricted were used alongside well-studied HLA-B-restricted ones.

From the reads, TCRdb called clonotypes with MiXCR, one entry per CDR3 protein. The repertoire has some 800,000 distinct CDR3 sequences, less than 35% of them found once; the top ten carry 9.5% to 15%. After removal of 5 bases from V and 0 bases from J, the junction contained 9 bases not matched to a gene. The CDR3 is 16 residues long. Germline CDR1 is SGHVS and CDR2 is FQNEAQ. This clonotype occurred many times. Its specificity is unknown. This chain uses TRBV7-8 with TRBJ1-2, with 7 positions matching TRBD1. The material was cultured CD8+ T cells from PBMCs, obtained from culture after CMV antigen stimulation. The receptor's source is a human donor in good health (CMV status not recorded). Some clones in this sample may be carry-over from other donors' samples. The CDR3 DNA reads TGTGCCAGCAGCCCCTGGACAGGTGTCTCTAACTATGGCTACACCTTC. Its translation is CASSPWTGVSNYGYTF.